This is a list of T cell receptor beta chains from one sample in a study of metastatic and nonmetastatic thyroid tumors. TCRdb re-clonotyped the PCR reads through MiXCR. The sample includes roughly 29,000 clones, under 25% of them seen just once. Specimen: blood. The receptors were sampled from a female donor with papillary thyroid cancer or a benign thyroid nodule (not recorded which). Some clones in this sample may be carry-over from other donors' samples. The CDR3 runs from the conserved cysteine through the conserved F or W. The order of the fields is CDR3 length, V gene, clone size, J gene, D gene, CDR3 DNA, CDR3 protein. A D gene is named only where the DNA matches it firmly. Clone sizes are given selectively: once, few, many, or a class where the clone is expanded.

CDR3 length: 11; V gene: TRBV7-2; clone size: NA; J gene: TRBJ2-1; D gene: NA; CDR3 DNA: TGTGCCAGCAGTTTAGCCAATGAGCAATTCTTC; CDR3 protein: CASSLANEQFF
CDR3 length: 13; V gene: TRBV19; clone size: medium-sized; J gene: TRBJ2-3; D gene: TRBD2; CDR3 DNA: TGTGCCAGTGGGACTAGCGGTGCAGATACGCAGTATTTT; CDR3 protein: CASGTSGADTQYF
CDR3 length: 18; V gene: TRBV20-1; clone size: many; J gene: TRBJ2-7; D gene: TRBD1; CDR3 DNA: TGCAGTGCTAGAGCCCAATACAGATCCGGGACAGACTCCTACGAGCAGTACTTC; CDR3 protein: CSARAQYRSGTDSYEQYF
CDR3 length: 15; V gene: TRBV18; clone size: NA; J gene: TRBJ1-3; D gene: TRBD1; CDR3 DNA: TGTGCCAGCTCACCACAGGGGACAGACGGAAACACCATATATTTT; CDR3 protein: CASSPQGTDGNTIYF
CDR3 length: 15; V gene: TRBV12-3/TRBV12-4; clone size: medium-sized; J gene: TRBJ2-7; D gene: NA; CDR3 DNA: TGTGCCAGCAAACAGGGAGGCGGGAGTAGGGTCGAGCAGTACTTC; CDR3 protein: CASKQGGGSRVEQYF
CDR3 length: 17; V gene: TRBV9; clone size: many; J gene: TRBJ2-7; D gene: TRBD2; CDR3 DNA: TGTGCCAGCAGCGCAGGGGTTCTAGCGGGAGGCTCCTACGAGCAGTACTTC; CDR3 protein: CASSAGVLAGGSYEQYF
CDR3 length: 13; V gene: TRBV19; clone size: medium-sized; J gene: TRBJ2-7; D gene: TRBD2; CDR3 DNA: TGTGCCAGTACCGGCGGGAGCTCCTACGAGCAGTACTTC; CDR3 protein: CASTGGSSYEQYF
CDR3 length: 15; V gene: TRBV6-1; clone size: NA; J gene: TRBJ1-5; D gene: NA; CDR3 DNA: TGTGCCAGCAGTGGGTTCCTGAGGGGGGATCAGCCCCAGCATTTT; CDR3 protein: CASSGFLRGDQPQHF
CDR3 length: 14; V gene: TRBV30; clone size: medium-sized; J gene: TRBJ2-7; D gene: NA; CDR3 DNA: TGTGCCTGGAGTGTACTCCAGGGCCCCTACGAGCAGTACTTC; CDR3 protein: CAWSVLQGPYEQYF
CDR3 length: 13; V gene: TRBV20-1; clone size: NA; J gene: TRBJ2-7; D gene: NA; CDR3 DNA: TGCAGTGCTAGAGATGCGATCCACTGGGAGCAGTACTTC; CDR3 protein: CSARDAIHWEQYF
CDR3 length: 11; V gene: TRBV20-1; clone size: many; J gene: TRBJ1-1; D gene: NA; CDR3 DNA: TGCAGTATCCAGACCGACTCTGAAGCTTTCTTT; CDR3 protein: CSIQTDSEAFF
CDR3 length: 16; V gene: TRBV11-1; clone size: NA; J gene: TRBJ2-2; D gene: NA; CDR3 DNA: TGTGCCAGCAGCTTAGCGCCGGCAGGAAACACCGGGGAGCTGTTTTTT; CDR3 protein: CASSLAPAGNTGELFF
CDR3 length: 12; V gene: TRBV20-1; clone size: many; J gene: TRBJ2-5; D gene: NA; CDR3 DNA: TGCAGTGCCCCCAGGGGTGAGGAGACCCAGTACTTC; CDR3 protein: CSAPRGEETQYF
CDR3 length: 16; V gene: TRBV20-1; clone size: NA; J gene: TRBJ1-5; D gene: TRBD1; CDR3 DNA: TGCAGTGCTAGAGATCTACAGGGGGAAGGCAATCAGCCCCAGCATTTT; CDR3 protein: CSARDLQGEGNQPQHF
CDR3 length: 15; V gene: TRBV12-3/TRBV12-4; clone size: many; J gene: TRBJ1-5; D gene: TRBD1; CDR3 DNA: TGTGCCAGCAATGTTGGCCAGGGGGTCACTCAGCCCCAGCATTTT; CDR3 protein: CASNVGQGVTQPQHF
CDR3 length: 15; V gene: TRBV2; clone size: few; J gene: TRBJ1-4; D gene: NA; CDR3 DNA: TGTGCCAGCAGGGAAACAGGGCAACCGGGGGAAAAACTGTTTTTT; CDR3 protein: CASRETGQPGEKLFF
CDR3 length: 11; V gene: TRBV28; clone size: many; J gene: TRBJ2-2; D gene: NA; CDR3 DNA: TGTGCCAGCAGTTTCATCGGGGAGCTGTTTTTT; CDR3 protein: CASSFIGELFF
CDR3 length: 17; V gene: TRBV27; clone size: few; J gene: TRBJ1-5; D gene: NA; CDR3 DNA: TGTGCCAGCAGTTTAAGAGGGGCGCGGGATAGCAATCAGCCCCAGCATTTT; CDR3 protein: CASSLRGARDSNQPQHF
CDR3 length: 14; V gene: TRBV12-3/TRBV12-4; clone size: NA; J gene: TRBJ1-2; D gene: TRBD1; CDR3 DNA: TGTGCCAGCAGTCCGTGGGGACAGGGCCATGGCTACACCTTC; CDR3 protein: CASSPWGQGHGYTF
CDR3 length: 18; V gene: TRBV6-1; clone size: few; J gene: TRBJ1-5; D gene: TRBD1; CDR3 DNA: TGTGCCAGCAGTGAAATTGGGACAGGGTACAATAGCAATCAGCCCCAGCATTTT; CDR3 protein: CASSEIGTGYNSNQPQHF
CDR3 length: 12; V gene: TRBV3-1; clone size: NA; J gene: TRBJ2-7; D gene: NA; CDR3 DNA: TGTGCCAGCAGACGCACCTCCTTCGAGCAGTACTTC; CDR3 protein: CASRRTSFEQYF
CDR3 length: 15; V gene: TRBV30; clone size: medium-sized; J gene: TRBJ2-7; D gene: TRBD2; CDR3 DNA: TGTGCCTGGAGTTTCGCGGGAGGGTTCTCCTACGAGCAGTACTTC; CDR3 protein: CAWSFAGGFSYEQYF
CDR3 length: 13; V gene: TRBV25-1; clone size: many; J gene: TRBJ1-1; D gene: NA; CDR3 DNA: TGTGCCAGCAGAGTCAGGGAGAACACTGAAGCTTTCTTT; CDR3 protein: CASRVRENTEAFF
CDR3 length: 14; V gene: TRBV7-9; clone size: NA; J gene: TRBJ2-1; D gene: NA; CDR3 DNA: NA; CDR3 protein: CASSFGGGNNEHFF
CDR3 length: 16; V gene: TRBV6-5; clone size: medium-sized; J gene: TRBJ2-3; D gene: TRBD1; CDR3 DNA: TGTGCCAGCAGTTACTCGGGGACAGGGGTCACAGATACGCAGTATTTT; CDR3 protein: CASSYSGTGVTDTQYF
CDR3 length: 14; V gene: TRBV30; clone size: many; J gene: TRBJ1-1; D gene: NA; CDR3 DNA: TGTGCCTGGGACATAATAGTTGGCAGGGTCAAAGCTTTCTTT; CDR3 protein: CAWDIIVGRVKAFF